This entry features one TCR beta chain sequence. The sample is drawn from a study of PD-1 blockade in classical Hodgkin lymphoma. The assay was immunoSEQ multiplex PCR, and TCRdb's table has in-frame clones only and misses some. Found here are nearly 55,000 clones, roughly 80% of them singletons; the top ten hold under 20%. Following autologous stem cell transplantation, relapse occurred in every patient, and exposure to brentuximab vedotin varied. The sample here was peripheral blood mononuclear cells (PBMCs), taken at baseline. The clonotype originates from a human donor with classical Hodgkin lymphoma.

CDR3 protein: CASSGQGGTEAFF. CDR3 nucleotide sequence: TGTGCCAGCAGTGGACAGGGCGGCACTGAAGCTTTCTTT. The rearrangement joins TRBV7-3 to TRBJ1-1; 8 nucleotides match TRBD1. The CDR3 sequence is 13 residues long. Germline trimming cut 6 bases from V and 4 bases from J; bases unmatched to any gene: 4. Germline V gives CDR1 SGHTA, CDR2 FQGTGA.